This TCR beta chain was profiled in a study of T cell responses to AZD1222 COVID-19 vaccine. Study-level points and caveats: Across spike, vaccine-associated CD4 TCRs were found, dominant at 160-218 and 743-854.

Sequencing used immunoSEQ multiplex PCR; TCRdb keeps in-frame clones, though not all of them. In the table there are about 100,000 clones, around 87% of which are singletons. Germline CDR1 MDHEN, CDR2 SYDVKM. The CDR3 loop spans 16 amino acids. Trimming took off 8 bases at V and 0 bases at J, with 17 bases between the two ends. Worth noting for this clone: Its cognate antigen is unknown.

The sample in question was peripheral blood, obtained 28 days after the second AZD1222 dose. V usage is TRBV28 and J usage is TRBJ1-3; the D gene is possibly TRBD1 (5 bases). The TCR was taken from an adult who received the AZD1222 COVID-19 vaccine. DNA of the CDR3: TGTGCCAGCCGGTCACGGCAGGGCGACTCTGGAAACACCATATATTTT. It encodes CASRSRQGDSGNTIYF.